This TCR beta chain originates from a study of OX40 agonist ivuxolimab in advanced cancers. General study findings and limits: Average numbers of expanded clones were greater in CD8+ T cells than in CD4+. Some nonresponders additionally presented with little normalized T-cell clonal expansion. Within 6 weeks, CD4+ and CD8+ blood T cells expanded clonally at 0.1 to 3.0 mg/kg.

Systemic immunosuppression or a history of autoimmune disease excluded patients. The ends lost 3 bases at V and 8 bases at J; junction bases unmatched: 7. The germline V gene has CDR1 SGHDT and CDR2 YYEEEE. This CDR3 comprises 13 residues. Details on this clone: Its antigen is not known.

The assay was immunoSEQ multiplex PCR, and TCRdb's table has in-frame clones only and misses some. Among some 75,000 clones listed, approximately 91% were seen once. The chain employs TRBV5-6 and TRBJ1-2; 7 nucleotides match TRBD1. This TCR was sampled from an adult with an advanced solid tumor such as melanoma, head and neck, liver or kidney cancer. The material sequenced was CD4+ or CD8+ T cells sorted from blood, taken in a trial of the OX40 agonist ivuxolimab. The CDR3 protein is CASSSPGGNGYTF. In DNA, the CDR3 is TGTGCCAGCAGCTCTCCAGGGGGTAACGGCTACACCTTC.